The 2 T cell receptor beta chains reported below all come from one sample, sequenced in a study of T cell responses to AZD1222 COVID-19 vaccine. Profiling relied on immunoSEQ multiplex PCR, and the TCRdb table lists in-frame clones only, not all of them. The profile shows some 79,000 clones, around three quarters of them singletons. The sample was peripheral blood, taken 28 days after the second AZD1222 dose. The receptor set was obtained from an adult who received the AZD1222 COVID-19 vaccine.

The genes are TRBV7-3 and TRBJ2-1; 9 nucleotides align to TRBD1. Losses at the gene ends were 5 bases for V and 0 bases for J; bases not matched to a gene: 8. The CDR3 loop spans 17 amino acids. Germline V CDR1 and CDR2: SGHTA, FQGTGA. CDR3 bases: TGTGCCAGCAGCACCTCCGGGACAGGGAGCTCCTACAATGAGCAGTTCTTC. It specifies CASSTSGTGSSYNEQFF.

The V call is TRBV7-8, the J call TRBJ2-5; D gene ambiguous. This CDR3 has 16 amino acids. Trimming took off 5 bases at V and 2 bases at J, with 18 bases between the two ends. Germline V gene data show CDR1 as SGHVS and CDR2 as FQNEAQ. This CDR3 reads CASSTPDGTLQETQYF. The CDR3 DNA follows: TGTGCCAGCAGCACGCCGGACGGAACCTTACAAGAGACCCAGTACTTC.